This T cell receptor (beta chain) was identified in a study of cytomegalovirus exposure and HLA in healthy donors. The CDR3 spans 16 residues. This PCR relied on a set of 60 Vbeta primers and 13 Jbeta primers. The table came from immunoSEQ multiplex PCR; TCRdb's copy has only in-frame clones and leaves some out. The data contain 110,000 or so clones, 60% to 80% of them seen just once; the ten biggest clones take up 3.2%. This clonotype was obtained from a man aged 25 to 40 in good health and CMV-seronegative. The genes are TRBV21-1 and TRBJ2-7; the D call in the table, TRBD1, was not verified against the DNA. TRBV21-1 is deemed a pseudogene. Sequencing input: PBMCs. The CDR3 is CASSKNPPDTAYEQYF. CDR3 in DNA: TGTGCCAGCAGCAAAAACCCCCCGGACACCGCCTACGAGCAGTACTTC.